This TCR beta chain stems from a study of T cell responses to AZD1222 COVID-19 vaccine. The study, taken as a whole, reports: Epitopes outside B.1.351 and B.1.1.7 mutated regions reportedly drew nearly half of spike TCRs. Only a handful of AZD1222 recipients, six or seven in all, had baseline seropositivity. Spike-specific TCR depth and breadth grew after two AZD1222 doses. There were mostly white British donors and more females than males, and clonal diversity was possibly underestimated.

Profiling relied on immunoSEQ multiplex PCR, and the TCRdb table lists in-frame clones only, not all of them. The sample shows about 120,000 clones, more than 75% of them seen only once. Notes on this clone: Antigen: not known.

The TCR was taken from an adult in good health. This specimen was peripheral blood, taken on day 0 of AZD1222 vaccination.

The CDR3 loop reads CASRGGGGQYF. The CDR3 nucleotides read TGTGCCAGCAGAGGGGGTGGCGGGCAGTATTTT. V is TRBV27 and J is TRBJ2-3; D may be TRBD1 (6 bases). The germline gives CDR1 MNHEY, CDR2 SMNVEV (reference sequence). V lost 6 bases and J 11 bases, leaving 12 bases between the germline ends. The CDR3 runs to 11 residues.